This TCR beta chain was retrieved from a study of identical twins. General observations from the study: Twins shared beta out-of-frame sequences in excess, but this excess was weaker.

TCRdb fed the 5' RACE reads into MiXCR, producing one record per CDR3 protein. The sample holds under 300,000 distinct CDR3 sequences; around an eighth are singletons and the top ten take approximately 8.8%. This clonotype was picked up a small number of times. Its cognate antigen is unknown. The sample comprised memory (CD45RO+) T cells sorted from blood. The sequence derives from a woman younger than 35 in good health.

CDR3 sequence reads: CSVGGGTGTDTQYF. CDR3 bases: TGCAGCGTGGGGGGAGGAACCGGCACAGATACGCAGTATTTT. The chain carries TRBV29-1 and TRBJ2-3; D might be TRBD2 (6 bases). The germline V gene has CDR1 SQVTM and CDR2 ANQGSEA. The CDR3 is 14 residues long. The germline V and J ends were trimmed by 6 bases and 1 base, with 14 bases remaining between them.